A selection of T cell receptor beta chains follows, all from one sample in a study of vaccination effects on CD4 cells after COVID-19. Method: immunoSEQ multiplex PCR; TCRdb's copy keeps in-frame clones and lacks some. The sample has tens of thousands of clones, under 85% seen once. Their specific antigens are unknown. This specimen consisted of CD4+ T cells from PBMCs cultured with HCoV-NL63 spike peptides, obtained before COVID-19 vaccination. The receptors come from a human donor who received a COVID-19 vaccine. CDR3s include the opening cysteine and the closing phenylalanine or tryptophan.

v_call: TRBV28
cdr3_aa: CASSLPSAFYNSPLHF

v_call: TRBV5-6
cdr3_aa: CASSLYEGSNQPQHF

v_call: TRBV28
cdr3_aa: CASSFVMVDRRYGYTF

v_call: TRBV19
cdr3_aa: CASRSGDLGYGYTF

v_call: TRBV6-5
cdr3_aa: CASRSGTDTDTQYF

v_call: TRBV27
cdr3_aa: CASMAAQGSEKLFF

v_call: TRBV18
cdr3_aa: CASSPRDRGRDTEAFF

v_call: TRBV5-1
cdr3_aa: CASQEGGTGELFF

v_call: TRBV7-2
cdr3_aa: CASSPMPGLAGVRKFF

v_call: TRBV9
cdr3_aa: CASSSRDRGGTEAFF

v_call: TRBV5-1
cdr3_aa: CASSLAAQGPNTEAFF

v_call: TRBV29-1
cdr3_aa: CSVASPREGAANGYTF

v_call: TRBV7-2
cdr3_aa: CASSQKQLRSSYNEQFF

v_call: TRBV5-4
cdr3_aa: CASSLLGRGETQYF

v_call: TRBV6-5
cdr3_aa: CASSYSRDTHQPQHF

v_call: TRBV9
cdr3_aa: CASSVEQNYGYTF

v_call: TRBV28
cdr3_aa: CASSSLYSNQPQHF